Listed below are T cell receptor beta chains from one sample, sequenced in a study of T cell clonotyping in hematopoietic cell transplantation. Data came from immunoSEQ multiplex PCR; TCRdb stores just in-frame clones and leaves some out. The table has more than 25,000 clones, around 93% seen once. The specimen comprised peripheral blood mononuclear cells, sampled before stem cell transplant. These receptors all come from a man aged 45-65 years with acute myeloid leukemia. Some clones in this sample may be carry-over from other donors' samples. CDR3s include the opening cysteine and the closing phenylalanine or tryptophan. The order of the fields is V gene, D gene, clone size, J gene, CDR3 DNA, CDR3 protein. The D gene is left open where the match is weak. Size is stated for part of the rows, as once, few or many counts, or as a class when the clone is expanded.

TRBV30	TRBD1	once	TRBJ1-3	TGTGCCTGGAGTGTACGGGGACAGGGAAACACCATATATTTT	CAWSVRGQGNTIYF
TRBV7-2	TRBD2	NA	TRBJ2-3	TGTGCCAGCAGCCCCCGACTAGCGGGCACAGATACGCAGTATTTT	CASSPRLAGTDTQYF
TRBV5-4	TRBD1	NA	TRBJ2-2	TGTGCCAGCAGCCCGACGGACAGGGGTGGAACCGGGGAGCTGTTTTTT	CASSPTDRGGTGELFF
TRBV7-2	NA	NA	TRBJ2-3	TGTGCCAGCAGCTTAGCGAGAGAAGTCCCTAGCACAGATACGCAGTATTTT	CASSLAREVPSTDTQYF
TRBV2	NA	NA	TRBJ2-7	TGTGCCAGCAAACGGGATGGCGAGCAGTACTTC	CASKRDGEQYF
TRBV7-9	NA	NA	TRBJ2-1	TGTGCCAGCAGCTTAGAGGGCGGAGTGATGGTTGAGCAGTTCTTC	CASSLEGGVMVEQFF
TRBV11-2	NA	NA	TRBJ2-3	TGTGCCAGCAGCTTAGCCCGTACCTCAGATACGCAGTATTTT	CASSLARTSDTQYF
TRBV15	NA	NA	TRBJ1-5	TGTGCCACCAGCAGAGATAGGGGGTCGCACAATCAGCCCCAGCATTTT	CATSRDRGSHNQPQHF
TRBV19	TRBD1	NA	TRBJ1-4	TGTGCCAGTAGTGACCGACAGGGGAGAGCTAATGAAAAACTGTTTTTT	CASSDRQGRANEKLFF
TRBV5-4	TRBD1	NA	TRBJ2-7	TGTGCCAGCAGCCCGTCGGGAGCTTGGGGACAGGGGGTCCACGAGCAGTACTTC	CASSPSGAWGQGVHEQYF
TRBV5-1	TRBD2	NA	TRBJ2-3	TGCGCCAGCAGCTTGACCGGACTAGCGGGGGGACTGGATACGCAGTATTTT	CASSLTGLAGGLDTQYF
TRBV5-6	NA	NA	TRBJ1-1	TGTGCCAGCAGCCTACAGGGTATTGGCCAGAACACTGAAGCTTTCTTT	CASSLQGIGQNTEAFF
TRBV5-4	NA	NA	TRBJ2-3	TGTGCCAGCAGCTCAATCCCCCCAGATACGCAGTATTTT	CASSSIPPDTQYF
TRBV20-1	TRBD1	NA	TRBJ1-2	TGCAGTGCTCAGGGGGGCTATGGCTACACCTTC	CSAQGGYGYTF
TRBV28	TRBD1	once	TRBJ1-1	TGTGCCAGCAGTTCCAACCCCGGGACAGGGTTTGAAGCTTTCTTT	CASSSNPGTGFEAFF
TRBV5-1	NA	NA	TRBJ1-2	TGCGCCAGCAGCCCAGGAGTGGACTATGGCTACACCTTC	CASSPGVDYGYTF
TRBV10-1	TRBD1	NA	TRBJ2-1	TGCGCCAGCTCCCCGGGACAGGGAGACAATGAGCAGTTCTTC	CASSPGQGDNEQFF
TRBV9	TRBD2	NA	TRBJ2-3	TGTGCCAGCAGCGTAGACGGGAGGGATACAGATACGCAGTATTTT	CASSVDGRDTDTQYF
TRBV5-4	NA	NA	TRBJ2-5	TGTGCCAGCAGCGGAGGAGGCCTAGCTGCCCAAGAGACCCAGTACTTC	CASSGGGLAAQETQYF
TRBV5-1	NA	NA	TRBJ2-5	TGCGCCAGCAGCTTGCGGGGTGACCGAGAAGAGACCCAGTACTTC	CASSLRGDREETQYF
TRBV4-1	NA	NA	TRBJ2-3	TGCGCCAGCAGCCAAGATGCCCAGTCTCGAGATACGCAGTATTTT	CASSQDAQSRDTQYF
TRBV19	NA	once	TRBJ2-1	TGTGCCAGTAGTATAGTAGGGGACGCCTACTACAATGAGCAGTTCTTC	CASSIVGDAYYNEQFF
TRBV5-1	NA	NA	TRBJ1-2	TGCGCCAGCAGCTTTCTTGAAGGGGGCTACACCTTC	CASSFLEGGYTF
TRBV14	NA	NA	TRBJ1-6	TGTGCCAGCAGCCAATATCAGGGGAGTGCTTCACCCCTCCACTTT	CASSQYQGSASPLHF
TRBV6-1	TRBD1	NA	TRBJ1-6	TGTGCCAGCCTGTCGGGGACAGGGGGATATTCACCCCTCCACTTT	CASLSGTGGYSPLHF
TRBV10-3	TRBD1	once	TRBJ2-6	TGTGCCATCAGTGACTTGATTTCGGGGACAGGGTCGGCAACCTCTGGGGCCAACGTCCTGACTTTC	CAISDLISGTGSATSGANVLTF
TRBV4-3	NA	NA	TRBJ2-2	TGCGCCAGCAGCCCCTCGAGGAGGGGGGACACCGGGGAGCTGTTTTTT	CASSPSRRGDTGELFF
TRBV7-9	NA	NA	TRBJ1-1	TGTGCCAGCAGCTTAAGGGGATCTGAAGCTTTCTTT	CASSLRGSEAFF
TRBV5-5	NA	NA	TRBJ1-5	TGTGCCAGCAGCTTGGGGCAGATAGGGGGTCAGCCCCAGCATTTT	CASSLGQIGGQPQHF
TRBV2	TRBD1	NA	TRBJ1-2	TGTGCCAGCAGCGACCAGGGGGCGCTTAACTATGGCTACACCTTC	CASSDQGALNYGYTF
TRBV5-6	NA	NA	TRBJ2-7	TGTGCCAGCAGCGGATTCGGGCCCTACGAGCAGTACTTC	CASSGFGPYEQYF
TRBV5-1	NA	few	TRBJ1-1	TGCGCCAGCAGCTTTAATCAGGGAACTGAAGCTTTCTTT	CASSFNQGTEAFF
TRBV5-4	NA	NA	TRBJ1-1	TGTGCCAGCAGTCGCCCACAGAACACTGAAGCTTTCTTT	CASSRPQNTEAFF
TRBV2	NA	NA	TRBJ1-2	TGTGCCAGCAGTGAAGGGGGCGCCGGGAACTATGGCTACACCTTC	CASSEGGAGNYGYTF
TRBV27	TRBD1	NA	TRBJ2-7	TGTGCCAGCAGACTTTGGGACAGGGCTTACGAGCAGTACTTC	CASRLWDRAYEQYF
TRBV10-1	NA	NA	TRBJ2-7	TGCGCCAGCAGTGTTGGTAGCTTAGGCGAGCAGTACTTC	CASSVGSLGEQYF
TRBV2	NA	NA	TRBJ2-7	TGTGCCAGCAGGGCAAGGGGCCCCAGCACCTACGAGCAGTACTTC	CASRARGPSTYEQYF
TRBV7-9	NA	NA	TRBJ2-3	TGTGCCAGCAGCCCAAAATGGGCAGATACGCAGTATTTT	CASSPKWADTQYF
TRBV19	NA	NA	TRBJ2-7	TGTGCCAGTAGCCTCGGCTGGGGTTCGGCCTACGAGCAGTACTTC	CASSLGWGSAYEQYF
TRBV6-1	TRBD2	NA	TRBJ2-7	TGTGCCCTTAAGGGACTAGCGGGAGGGGGGGAGCAGTACTTC	CALKGLAGGGEQYF
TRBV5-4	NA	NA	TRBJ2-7	TGTGCCAGCAGCTTGGACAGGGTCCACGAGCAGTACTTC	CASSLDRVHEQYF
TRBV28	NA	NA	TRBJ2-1	TGTGCCAGCATCCCTAGGGGGGGTACACACAATGAGCAGTTCTTC	CASIPRGGTHNEQFF
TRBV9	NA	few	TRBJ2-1	TGTGCCAGCAGTGACCAACATGACAATGAGCAGTTCTTC	CASSDQHDNEQFF
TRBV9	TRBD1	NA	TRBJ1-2	TGTGCCAGCAGCCATGGACAGGCCAACTATGGCTACACCTTC	CASSHGQANYGYTF
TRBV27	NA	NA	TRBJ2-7	TGTGCCAGCAGTTTAACGGGTATGGCGTATTCCTACGAGCAGTACTTC	CASSLTGMAYSYEQYF
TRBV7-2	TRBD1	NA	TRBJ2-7	TGTGCCAGCAGCTCAGCCGCGACAGGGGTCTACGAGCAGTACTTC	CASSSAATGVYEQYF
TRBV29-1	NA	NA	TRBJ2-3	TGCAGCGTTGAAGCCGTTCCGCAGTATTTT	CSVEAVPQYF
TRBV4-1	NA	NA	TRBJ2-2	TGCGCCAGCAGCACTCAAGTAGGGTATCTCGGGGAGCTGTTTTTT	CASSTQVGYLGELFF
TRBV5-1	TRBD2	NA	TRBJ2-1	TGCGCCAGCAGCAGGGCGGGAGCTGAGCAGTTCTTC	CASSRAGAEQFF
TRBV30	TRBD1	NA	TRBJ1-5	TGTGCCTGGAAGGGGGCTCGCAATCAGCCCCAGCATTTT	CAWKGARNQPQHF
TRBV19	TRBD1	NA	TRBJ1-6	TGTGCCAGTCGAATACAGGGGGCCGGTTCACCCCTCCACTTT	CASRIQGAGSPLHF
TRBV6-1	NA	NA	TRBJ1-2	TGTGCCAGCAGTGAGGGTCTTCTGAAGAGCTACACCTTC	CASSEGLLKSYTF
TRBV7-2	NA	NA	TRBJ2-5	TGTGCCAGCAGCTTAGCGCTCCAAGAGACCCAGTACTTC	CASSLALQETQYF